This T cell receptor beta chain originates from a study of blood T cell repertoires in COVID-19. Study in general: Acute and convalescent COVID-19 samples came from the United States, Italy and Spain.

Profiled with immunoSEQ multiplex PCR; TCRdb holds only in-frame clones, not every one. Counted here are about 190,000 clones, over 75% occurring once; the ten biggest clones make up about 2.8%. The clonotype originates from an elderly woman with active or convalescent COVID-19. The sequenced material came from peripheral blood.

The CDR3 DNA follows: TGTGCCAGCAGGGGGAGGACTAGCGGGGCTTCCGGGGAGCTGTTTTTT. This translates into CASRGRTSGASGELFF. V and J are TRBV28 and TRBJ2-2, with TRBD2 matching over 12 bases. The CDR3 is 16 residues long. V lost 6 bases to trimming and J lost 6 bases; unmatched junction nucleotides: 8. Germline lookup yields CDR1 MDHEN and CDR2 SYDVKM.